Listed here are 7 T cell receptor beta chains from one sample, sequenced in a study of PD-L1 blockade in urothelial cancer. The data were produced by immunoSEQ multiplex PCR, yet TCRdb's version contains in-frame clones alone and is incomplete. The sample lists roughly 29,000 clones; 84% were seen once. As for time point: peripheral blood 6 weeks after treatment start. This sample comprised PBMCs, obtained around atezolizumab (anti-PD-L1) treatment. All receptors derive from a man between 70 and 80 years old with urothelial cancer.

The chain has TRBV7-7 and TRBJ2-7, with TRBD1 identical over 9 bases. Germline assignment: CDR1 SSHAT and CDR2 FNYEAQ (reference sequence). The trim removed 10 bases at V and 9 bases at J, leaving 10 bases unmatched. This CDR3 is 12 amino acids long. This chain's CDR3 is CATTGGLRGQYF. The CDR3 DNA reads as TGTGCCACGACAGGGGGTTTACGAGGGCAGTACTTC.

This clone appeared a single time. The V gene is TRBV7-2, the J gene TRBJ2-5, with 7 bases that match TRBD1. The V gene end was trimmed by 5 bases and the J gene end by 5 bases; junction bases not matched to a gene: 14. In germline, CDR1 is SGHTA, CDR2 FQGNSA. The CDR3 has 16 residues. The CDR3 nucleotides read TGTGCCAGCAGCCGGAGTCGAAGGGGGCTCGGGGAGACCCAGTACTTC. Translated, it gives CASSRSRRGLGETQYF. The whole variable domain, filled in from reference TRBV7-2 and TRBJ2-5, reads GAGVSQSPSNKVTEKGKDVELRCDPISGHTALYWYRQSLGQGLEFLIYFQGNSAPDKSGLPSDRFSAERTGGSVSTLTIQRTQQEDSAVYLCASSRSRRGLGETQYFGPGTRLLVL.

The rearrangement links TRBV30 to TRBJ1-2; the D is unclear. V dropped 1 base and J dropped 8 bases, with 11 bases sitting between them. CDR3 length equals 12 residues. The V gene's germline CDR1 is GTSNPN and CDR2 SVGIG (reference sequence). The CDR3 loop is CAWSDSLEGYTF. The CDR3 DNA reads as TGTGCCTGGAGTGATTCTCTTGAGGGCTACACCTTC.

The chain links TRBV29-1 to TRBJ1-2; 8 nucleotides line up with TRBD1. CDR1 and CDR2 (germline): SQVTM, ANQGSEA. There are 16 residues in the CDR3. The trim removed 0 bases at V and 1 base at J, leaving 7 bases unmatched. For the CDR3, the DNA is TGCAGCGTTGAAGAAGGTGACAGGGGCCTTAACTATGGCTACACCTTC. This translates into CSVEEGDRGLNYGYTF.

The J gene is TRBJ2-7, the V gene TRBV29-1; perhaps TRBD2 as D (5 bases). V lost 2 bases to trimming and J lost 7 bases, with 9 bases between them. The CDR3 covers 11 residues. The V gene's germline CDR1 is SQVTM and CDR2 ANQGSEA. The CDR3 region is CSVENPGEQYF. The DNA of the CDR3 is TGCAGCGTTGAAAACCCGGGGGAGCAGTACTTC.

This clone has just a few counts. This chain joins TRBV6-5 and TRBJ2-5, with 7 bases identical to TRBD1. The CDR3 has 14 amino acids. Germline V gene data show CDR1 as MNHEY and CDR2 as SVGAGI. Losses at the gene ends were 4 bases for V and 5 bases for J; bases not matched to a gene: 7. CDR3 loop: CASSFNRGRETQYF. The CDR3 nucleotides read TGTGCCAGCAGTTTCAACAGGGGAAGGGAGACCCAGTACTTC.

CDR3 DNA: TGTGCCACCAGCAGAGATGAAGAGGAGACCCAGTACTTC. It yields the protein CATSRDEEETQYF. The V and J genes are TRBV15 and TRBJ2-5, with D unresolved. The ends were cut back, 0 bases at V and 5 bases at J, with 7 bases in the middle. Germline V gene data show CDR1 as LNHNV and CDR2 as YYDKDF (reference sequence). This CDR3 is built from 13 residues.